This TCR beta chain was sequenced in a study of blood T cell repertoires in COVID-19 (TCRdb year 2020). Looking at the study overall: The collaborator samples originated in the United States, Italy and Spain and spanned the acute and convalescent phases of COVID-19. Where available, HLA class I and class II types were obtained from metadata supplied by the sample provider rather than from assay-based typing. The sample metadata nearly always contained a de-identified subject ID, COVID-19 status, age in years and sex. Samples were obtained from the ongoing ImmuneRACE study (first 160 participants) and from 1,200 or so subjects provided by 6 global collaborators. Deeply sampled blood TCRbeta repertoires from subjects exposed to, actively infected with, or recovered from COVID-19 were included in the dataset. The repertoires were released in a freely available public database meant as a resource for research on the immune response to SARS-CoV-2. The prospective study material was composed of cDNA or gDNA derived from T cells, B-cell-depleted T cells, or PBMCs.

CDR1 is given as SGDLS and CDR2 as YYNGEE, both from the germline V gene. V trim: 2 bases; J trim: 2 bases; unmatched bases: 3. Its CDR3 holds 14 amino acids, cysteine through phenylalanine. CDR3 DNA only is kept here, 42 bases in frame from base 1. A second Seattle source provided samples from volunteer blood donors who had recovered from COVID-19. Each collaborating institution followed its own protocols to collect whole blood in K2EDTA tubes. Collaborator samples were shipped for TCRbeta analysis as frozen whole blood, isolated PBMCs, or DNA extracted from either sample type. What the research found in general, with its limitations: Clinical and demographic metadata were provided uncurated, with the amount varying by source and participant.

For this clone: Its recognized antigen is unknown. Per-base qualities were not stored, and no clone one base away is much larger. In the same sample, other DNA sequences code for this CDR3.

TCRbeta CDR3 regions were amplified from genomic DNA by means of the immunoSEQ Assay, a bias-controlled multiplex PCR. The paper's processing steps were these. The number of nucleated cells in each sample was estimated by amplification of reference gene primers within the assay. To quantify the absolute abundance of each unique TCRbeta CDR3 rearrangement, sequence reads were collapsed and filtered. Productive Simpson clonality was computed per sample as the square root of Simpson's diversity index over productive rearrangements. TCRdb re-hosts the immuneACCESS table, in-frame sequences only. Its copies lack some clones; in the studies checked, an unresolved V gene accounts for under half of them, and the cause for the rest is not known. V and J calls and clone size follow that table, whereas D and trimming were derived from the DNA. This sample has around 240,000 clones in its table, and about 90% of those were observed once. The top ten constitute over 3% of the sample.

This receptor was obtained from a woman aged 25-40 years who had recovered from COVID-19. The chain joins TRBV9 to TRBJ2-7, with 8 junctional bases fitting TRBD1. Sequenced sample: peripheral blood. This receptor carries the CDR3 CASSVGQGTYEQYF. The nucleotide sequence reads as follows: TGTGCCAGCAGCGTCGGACAGGGAACCTACGAGCAGTACTTC.